This passage covers 16 T cell receptor beta chains from one sample sequenced in a study of T-cell memory formation after mild COVID-19. TCRdb independently ran MiXCR on the 5' RACE reads; one entry per CDR3 protein. The sample shows 350,000 to 500,000 distinct CDR3 sequences, 20% to 25% of them seen only once. Sequencing used PBMCs or a T cell subset sorted from them (not recorded which). These receptors all stem from an adult woman who had mild COVID-19 (a few samples of this study predate the infection). Cell type and time point are not known.

This clonotype was seen only a few times. The chain carries TRBV5-1 and TRBJ2-3; 8 nucleotides match TRBD2. Germline CDR1 and CDR2: SGHRS and YFSETQ. V was pared by 4 bases and J by 2 bases, with 9 bases of the junction left unmatched. There are 16 residues in the CDR3. CDR3 sequence: CASSPTGGGNTDTQYF. CDR3 in DNA: TGCGCCAGCAGCCCCACGGGGGGGGGCAACACAGATACGCAGTATTTT.

This clonotype was seen only a few times. The chain carries TRBV4-3 and TRBJ2-2; 12 nucleotides match TRBD2. The CDR3 totals 18 residues. J was trimmed by 7 bases and V by 1 base; bases with no gene match: 10. Germline V gene lookup returns CDR1 LGHNA and CDR2 YSLEER. The DNA of the CDR3 is TGCGCCAGCAGCCAAGTCAGGGCTAGCGGGAGGGCTAACGGGGAGCTGTTTTTT. It codes for CASSQVRASGRANGELFF.

V is TRBV7-9 and J is TRBJ1-1; no reliable D call. There are 15 residues in the CDR3. CDR1 and CDR2 (germline): SEHNR, FQNEAQ (reference sequence). V was cut by 5 bases and J by 0 bases, with 13 bases left in between. This CDR3 is CASSPSSSMNTEAFF. For the CDR3, the DNA is TGTGCCAGCAGCCCCTCGAGCTCCATGAACACTGAAGCTTTCTTT.

The chain couples TRBV4-1 to TRBJ1-6; D unclear. Trimming pared 1 base from V and 7 bases from J, leaving 5 bases between. Germline lookup yields CDR1 MGHRA and CDR2 YSYEKL. This CDR3 comprises 13 residues. The CDR3 sequence is CASSQVGNSPLHF. CDR3 coding DNA: TGCGCCAGCAGCCAAGTAGGCAATTCACCCCTCCACTTT.

The chain uses TRBV5-6 and TRBJ1-5; the D gene is possibly TRBD1 (5 bases). The ends were cut back, 3 bases at V and 10 bases at J, with 17 bases in the middle. Germline V gene data show CDR1 as SGHDT and CDR2 as YYEEEE. CDR3 length: 14 amino acids. CDR3 in amino acids: CASSYSLSGGPQHF. The DNA of the CDR3 is TGTGCCAGCAGCTACAGCCTAAGCGGGGGACCCCAGCATTTT.

The chain has TRBV6-1 and TRBJ2-3; the D is unclear. The CDR3 consists of 14 residues. The germline gives CDR1 MNHNS, CDR2 SASEGT. Trimming removed 3 bases from V and 3 bases from J, with 10 bases in between. CDR3 sequence: CASSEGSRTDTQYF. CDR3 nucleotides: TGTGCCAGCAGTGAGGGCAGCCGGACAGATACGCAGTATTTT.

This clonotype came up a few times. The gene calls are TRBV29-1 and TRBJ2-2; maybe TRBD2 (7 bases). Trimming removed 7 bases at V and 4 bases at J, with 16 bases between. The CDR3 spans 14 residues. Germline V gene data show CDR1 as SQVTM and CDR2 as ANQGSEA. CDR3 in DNA: TGCAGCGCCGGGGGGACAACTTCCACCGGGGAGCTGTTTTTT. Translated: CSAGGTTSTGELFF.

This clonotype was detected a few times. J is TRBJ1-2 and V is TRBV7-6, with TRBD1 matching over 9 bases. After removal of 5 bases from V and 8 bases from J, the junction contained 9 bases not matched to a gene. Germline CDR1 and CDR2: SGHVS and FNYEAQ. This CDR3 is 14 amino acids long. The CDR3 DNA sequence: TGTGCCAGCAGCCCGCTCGGGACAGGGCACGGCTACACCTTC. Its translation is CASSPLGTGHGYTF.

On this clonotype: A much larger clone lies one base from this, so it may be a read error. The rearrangement links TRBV25-1 to TRBJ2-2; TRBD1 matches at 8 bases. CDR3 length equals 13 residues. V was pared by 10 bases and J by 5 bases, with 6 bases of the junction left unmatched. CDR1 is MGHDK, CDR2 SYGVNS, per germline. CDR3 coding DNA: TGTGCCACCAATGGACAGGGAACCGGGGAGCTGTTTTTT. It specifies CATNGQGTGELFF.

The chain uses TRBV20-1 and TRBJ2-1; D remains unclear. V was shortened by 0 bases and J by 4 bases, with 13 bases between the two germline ends. There are 15 residues in the CDR3. Looked up from germline, CDR1 is DFQATT and CDR2 is SNEGSKA (reference sequence). CDR3 sequence (DNA): TGCAGTGCTAGAGATTCGTATGCAGCTTACAATGAGCAGTTCTTC. Protein: CSARDSYAAYNEQFF.

This clonotype was counted between two and nine times. V usage is TRBV6-6 and J usage is TRBJ2-7; perhaps TRBD1 as D (5 bases). CDR1 is MNHNY, CDR2 SVGAGI, per germline (reference sequence). Trimming left V 2 bases short and J 0 bases short, with 11 bases between. The CDR3 is 15 residues long. Here the CDR3 reads CASSYADSFSYEQYF. CDR3 nucleotide sequence: TGTGCCAGCAGTTACGCAGACAGCTTCTCCTACGAGCAGTACTTC.

The chain carries TRBV7-9 and TRBJ1-1, with no clear D. Looked up from germline, CDR1 is SEHNR and CDR2 is FQNEAQ (reference sequence). This CDR3 comprises 15 residues. Trimming took 2 bases from V and 0 from J, leaving 10 bases between them. The CDR3 nucleotides read TGTGCCAGCAGCTTACTGCAGGAGTTGAACACTGAAGCTTTCTTT. The encoded protein is CASSLLQELNTEAFF.

The chain combines TRBV11-3 with TRBJ2-3; D possibly corresponds to TRBD2 (6 bases). Germline V gives CDR1 SGHNT, CDR2 YENEEA. V was pared by 4 bases and J by 0 bases, with 14 bases between. The CDR3 contains 16 residues. The CDR3 protein is CASSSPRGISTDTQYF. DNA for the CDR3: TGTGCCAGCAGCTCCCCCCGGGGGATCAGCACAGATACGCAGTATTTT. The entire variable domain, with the rest obtained from reference TRBV11-3 and TRBJ2-3, is as follows: EAGVVQSPRYKIIEKKQPVAFWCNPISGHNTLYWYLQNLGQGPELLIRYENEEAVDDSQLPKDRFSAERLKGVDSTLKIQPAELGDSAVYLCASSSPRGISTDTQYFGPGTRLTVL.

The rearrangement links TRBV2 to TRBJ2-7; maybe TRBD2 (6 bases). This CDR3 contains 13 residues. Germline loops: CDR1 SNHLY, CDR2 FYNNEI. Trimming took 7 bases from V and 3 from J, leaving 13 bases between them. The CDR3, as DNA: TGTGCCAGCAACCCGGGACTTAGCTACGAGCAGTACTTC. It translates to CASNPGLSYEQYF. Full variable domain (remainder filled in from reference TRBV2 and TRBJ2-7): EPEVTQTPSHQVTQMGQEVILRCVPISNHLYFYWYRQILGQKVEFLVSFYNNEISEKSEIFDDQFSVERPDGSNFTLKIRSTKLEDSAMYFCASNPGLSYEQYFGPGTRLTVT.

This clonotype was detected a few times. This chain joins TRBV3-1 and TRBJ1-1; TRBD1 matches at 7 bases. Trimming at V came to 1 base and at J to 2 bases, leaving 4 bases not matched to a gene. Germline V gene sequence: CDR1 LGHDT, CDR2 YNNKEL (reference sequence). The CDR3 is made up of 15 amino acids. CDR3 DNA: TGTGCCAGCAGCCAAGCTGGGACAGACAACACTGAAGCTTTCTTT. Residues: CASSQAGTDNTEAFF.

This clonotype was counted once. The V and J genes are TRBV7-9 and TRBJ2-5; TRBD2 might be the D (5 bases). CDR3 length: 13 amino acids. Deletions cut 7 bases from V and 5 bases from J, with 14 bases between. The germline V gene encodes CDR1 SEHNR and CDR2 FQNEAQ (reference sequence). The CDR3 sequence: CASMSRAAETQYF. The CDR3 DNA follows: TGTGCCAGCATGTCTCGAGCGGCGGAGACCCAGTACTTC.